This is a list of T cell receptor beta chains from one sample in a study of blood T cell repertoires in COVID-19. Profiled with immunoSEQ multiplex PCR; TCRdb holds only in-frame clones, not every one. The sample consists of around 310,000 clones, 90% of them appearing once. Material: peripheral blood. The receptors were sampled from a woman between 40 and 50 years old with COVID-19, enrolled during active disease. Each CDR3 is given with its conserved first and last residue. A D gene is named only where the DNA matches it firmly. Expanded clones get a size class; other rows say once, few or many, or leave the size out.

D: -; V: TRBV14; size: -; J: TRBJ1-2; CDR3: CASSQDSGLGGYTF; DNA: TGTGCCAGCAGCCAAGACTCTGGACTAGGGGGCTACACCTTC
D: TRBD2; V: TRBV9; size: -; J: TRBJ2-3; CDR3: CASSVGTSGATDTQYF; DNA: TGTGCCAGCAGCGTTGGGACTAGCGGAGCCACAGATACGCAGTATTTT
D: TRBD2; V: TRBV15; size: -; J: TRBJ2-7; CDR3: CATSRIVAGAYEQYF; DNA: TGTGCCACCAGCAGGATCGTAGCGGGAGCCTACGAGCAGTACTTC
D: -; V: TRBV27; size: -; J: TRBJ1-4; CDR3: CASRSARGGFTNEKLFF; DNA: TGTGCCAGCAGATCGGCACGAGGGGGATTCACTAATGAAAAACTGTTTTTT
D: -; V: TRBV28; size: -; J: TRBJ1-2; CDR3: CASSPAATAGNYGYTF; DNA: TGTGCCAGCAGTCCCGCGGCGACGGCAGGGAACTATGGCTACACCTTC
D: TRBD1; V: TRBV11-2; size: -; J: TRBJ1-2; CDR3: CASSLGWDRRDYGYTF; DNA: TGTGCCAGCAGCTTAGGGTGGGACAGGAGGGATTATGGCTACACCTTC
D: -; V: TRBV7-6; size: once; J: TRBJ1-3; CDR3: CASSPWESTGNTIYF; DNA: TGTGCCAGCAGCCCTTGGGAGTCTACCGGAAACACCATATATTTT
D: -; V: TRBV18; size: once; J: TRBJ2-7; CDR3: CASSYPGSYEQYF; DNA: TGTGCCAGCTCATACCCGGGATCCTACGAGCAGTACTTC
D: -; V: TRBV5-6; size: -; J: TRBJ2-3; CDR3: CASSQTPLAGWTDTQYF; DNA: TGTGCCAGCAGCCAAACCCCGCTAGCTGGTTGGACAGATACGCAGTATTTT
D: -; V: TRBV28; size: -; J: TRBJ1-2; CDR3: CASRGGGLLNYGYTF; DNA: TGTGCCAGCAGGGGAGGCGGGTTACTTAACTATGGCTACACCTTC
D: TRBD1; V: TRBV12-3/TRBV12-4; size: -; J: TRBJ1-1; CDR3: CASSYGQVEAFF; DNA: TGTGCCAGCAGCTACGGACAGGTCGAAGCTTTCTTT
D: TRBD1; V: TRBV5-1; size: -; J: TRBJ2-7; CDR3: CASSPGTGNYEQYF; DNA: TGCGCCAGCAGCCCCGGGACAGGTAACTACGAGCAGTACTTC
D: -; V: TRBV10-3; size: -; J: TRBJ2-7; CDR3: CAISGYLEVPRREEQYF; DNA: TGTGCCATCAGTGGATACCTAGAGGTACCCAGACGGGAAGAGCAGTACTTC
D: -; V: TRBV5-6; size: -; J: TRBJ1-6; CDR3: CASSADTIYNSPLHF; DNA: TGTGCCAGCAGCGCAGACACCATCTATAATTCACCCCTCCACTTT
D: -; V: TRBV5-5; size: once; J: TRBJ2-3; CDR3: CASSLSISGGEDTQYF; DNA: TGTGCCAGCAGCTTGAGCATTAGCGGCGGTGAAGATACGCAGTATTTT
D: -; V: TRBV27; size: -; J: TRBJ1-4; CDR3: CASSLNSATNEKLFF; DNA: TGTGCCAGCAGTCTAAACTCTGCAACTAATGAAAAACTGTTTTTT
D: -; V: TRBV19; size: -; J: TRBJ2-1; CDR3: CASSSSGIYNEQFF; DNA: TGTGCCAGTAGTTCAAGCGGAATATACAATGAGCAGTTCTTC
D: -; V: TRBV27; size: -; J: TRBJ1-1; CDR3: CASRAGNTEAFF; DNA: TGTGCCAGCAGAGCGGGGAACACTGAAGCTTTCTTT
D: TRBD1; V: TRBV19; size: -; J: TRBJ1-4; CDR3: CASSIVTGAGEKLFF; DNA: TGTGCCAGTAGTATTGTCACAGGGGCGGGTGAAAAACTGTTTTTT
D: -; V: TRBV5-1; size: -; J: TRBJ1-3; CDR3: CASSLAGSGNTIYF; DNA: TGCGCCAGCAGCTTGGCGGGGTCCGGAAACACCATATATTTT
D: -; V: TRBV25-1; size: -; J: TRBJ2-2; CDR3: CASSEYYGELFF; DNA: TGTGCCAGCAGTGAATATTACGGGGAGCTGTTTTTT
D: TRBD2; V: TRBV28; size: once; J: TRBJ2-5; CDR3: CASSQSGAGGSAETQYF; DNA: TGTGCCAGCAGTCAATCGGGGGCGGGAGGATCGGCGGAGACCCAGTACTTC
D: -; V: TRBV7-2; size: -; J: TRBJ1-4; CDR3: CASSLAAWNEKLFF; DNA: TGTGCCAGCAGCTTGGCGGCTTGGAATGAAAAACTGTTTTTT
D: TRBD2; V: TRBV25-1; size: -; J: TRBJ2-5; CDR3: CASSTSGRGTQYF; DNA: TGTGCCAGCAGTACTAGCGGGAGAGGGACCCAGTACTTC
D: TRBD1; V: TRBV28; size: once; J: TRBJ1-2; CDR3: CASIFRDRGSGYTF; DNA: TGTGCCAGCATTTTCCGGGACAGGGGCAGCGGCTACACCTTC
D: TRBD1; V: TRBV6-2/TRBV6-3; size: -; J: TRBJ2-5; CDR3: CASSTGQVPPETQYF; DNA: TGTGCCAGCAGCACGGGACAGGTCCCTCCAGAGACCCAGTACTTC
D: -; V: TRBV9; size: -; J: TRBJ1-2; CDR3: CASSVVGQNYGYTF; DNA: TGTGCCAGCAGCGTAGTTGGCCAGAACTATGGCTACACCTTC
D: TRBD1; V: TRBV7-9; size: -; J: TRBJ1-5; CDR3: CASSLGDSVNQPQHF; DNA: TGTGCCAGCAGCTTAGGGGACAGCGTCAATCAGCCCCAGCATTTT
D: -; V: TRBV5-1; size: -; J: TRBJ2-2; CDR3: CASSVGWTANTGELFF; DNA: TGCGCCAGCAGCGTAGGTTGGACAGCCAACACCGGGGAGCTGTTTTTT
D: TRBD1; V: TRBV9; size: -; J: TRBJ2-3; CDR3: CASSPSRGTKDTQYF; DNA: TGTGCCAGCAGCCCCTCCAGGGGGACAAAAGATACGCAGTATTTT
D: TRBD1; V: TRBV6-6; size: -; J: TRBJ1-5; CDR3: CASSGQGSNQPQHF; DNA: TGTGCCAGCTCGGGACAGGGCAGCAATCAGCCCCAGCATTTT
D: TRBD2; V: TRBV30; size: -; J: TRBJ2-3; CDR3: CAWSRGLAGFTDTQYF; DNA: TGTGCCTGGAGTCGGGGACTAGCGGGCTTCACAGATACGCAGTATTTT
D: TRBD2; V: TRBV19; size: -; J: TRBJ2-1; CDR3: CASSRSGTSGRYNEQFF; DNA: TGTGCCAGTAGTCGCTCCGGCACTAGCGGGAGGTACAATGAGCAGTTCTTC
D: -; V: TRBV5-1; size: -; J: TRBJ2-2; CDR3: CASSLAPGTTGELFF; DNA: TGCGCCAGCAGCTTGGCGCCAGGAACTACCGGGGAGCTGTTTTTT
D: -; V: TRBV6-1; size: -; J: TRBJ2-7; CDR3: CASSDRGPYEQYF; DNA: TGTGCCAGCAGTGATAGGGGCCCCTACGAGCAGTACTTC
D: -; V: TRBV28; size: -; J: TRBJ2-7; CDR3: CASTPTVVYEQYF; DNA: TGTGCCAGCACTCCAACGGTGGTCTACGAGCAGTACTTC
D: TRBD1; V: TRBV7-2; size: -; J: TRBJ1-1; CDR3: CASSRDRSNTEAFF; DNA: TGTGCCAGCAGCAGGGACAGGTCCAACACTGAAGCTTTCTTT
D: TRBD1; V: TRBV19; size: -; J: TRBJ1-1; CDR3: CASSIDRTGNTEAFF; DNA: TGTGCCAGTAGTATAGATAGGACAGGGAACACTGAAGCTTTCTTT
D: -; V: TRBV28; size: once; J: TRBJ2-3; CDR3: CASSFRLGTKDTQYF; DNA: TGTGCCAGCAGTTTTAGGCTAGGGACAAAAGATACGCAGTATTTT
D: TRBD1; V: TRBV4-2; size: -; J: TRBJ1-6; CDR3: CASSQVSGTGNSPLHF; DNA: TGTGCCAGCAGCCAAGTGAGCGGGACAGGGAATTCACCCCTCCACTTT
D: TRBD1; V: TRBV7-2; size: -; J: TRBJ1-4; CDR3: CASSLTGTGVEKLFF; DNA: TGTGCCAGCAGCTTAACTGGGACAGGGGTGGAAAAACTGTTTTTT
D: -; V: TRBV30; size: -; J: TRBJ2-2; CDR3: CAWSVRWNTGELFF; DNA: TGTGCCTGGAGTGTACGGTGGAACACCGGGGAGCTGTTTTTT
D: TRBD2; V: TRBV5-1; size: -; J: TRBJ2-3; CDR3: CASSLVAGSSTDTQYF; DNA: TGCGCCAGCAGCCTTGTAGCGGGGTCTAGCACAGATACGCAGTATTTT
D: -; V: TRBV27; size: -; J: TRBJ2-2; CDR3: CASSLLRENTGELFF; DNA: TGTGCCAGCAGTTTATTGCGGGAGAACACCGGGGAGCTGTTTTTT
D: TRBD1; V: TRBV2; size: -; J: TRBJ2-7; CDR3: CASSEVHSPTGVWYEQYF; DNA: TGTGCCAGCAGTGAAGTCCATTCCCCGACAGGGGTATGGTACGAGCAGTACTTC
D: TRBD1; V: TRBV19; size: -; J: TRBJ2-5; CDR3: CASSTTGSGETQYF; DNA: TGTGCCAGTAGTACGACAGGGAGTGGGGAGACCCAGTACTTC
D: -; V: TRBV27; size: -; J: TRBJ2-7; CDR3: CASSGRQSYEQYF; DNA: TGTGCCAGCAGTGGCCGACAGAGCTACGAGCAGTACTTC
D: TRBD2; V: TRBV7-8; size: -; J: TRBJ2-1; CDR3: CASRLAGAGRGNEQFF; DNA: TGTGCCAGCCGACTAGCGGGAGCAGGCCGGGGGAATGAGCAGTTCTTC
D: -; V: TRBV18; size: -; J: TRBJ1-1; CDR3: CASSPSQGANTEAFF; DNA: TGTGCCAGCTCACCATCACAGGGAGCGAACACTGAAGCTTTCTTT
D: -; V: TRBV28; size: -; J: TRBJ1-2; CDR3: CASSLGGGDYGYTF; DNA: TGTGCCAGCAGTTTAGGAGGAGGGGACTATGGCTACACCTTC